Presented here are 24 T cell receptor beta chains from one specimen sequenced in a study of patients and donors after allogeneic stem cell transplantation. Via MiXCR, TCRdb re-called the RT-PCR reads, giving one row per CDR3 protein. The sample shows over 400,000 distinct CDR3 sequences, roughly 17% of them seen only once. The sequencing input was blood, either unsorted or a sorted T cell fraction (not recorded which). The receptors were sampled from a human donor who was either an allogeneic HSCT recipient or a stem cell or donor lymphocyte infusion donor (not recorded which). It is not recorded whose cells these are; they may come from a transplant donor.

This clonotype appeared many times. V and J are TRBV7-8 and TRBJ1-5, with a tentative D call TRBD1 (5 bases). This CDR3 is built from 18 residues. With 0 bases removed from V and 0 bases from J, the gap between germline ends came to 15 bases. The V gene's germline CDR1 is SGHVS and CDR2 FQNEAQ. CDR3 sequence: CASSLAEGTDHSNQPQHF. The CDR3 DNA sequence: TGTGCCAGCAGCTTAGCTGAGGGGACGGATCATAGCAATCAGCCCCAGCATTTT.

The rearrangement joins TRBV4-2 to TRBJ2-2, with TRBD2 identical over 7 bases. V lost 1 base to trimming and J lost 5 bases; unmatched junction nucleotides: 16. In germline, CDR1 is LGHNA, CDR2 YNFKEQ. This CDR3 has 19 amino acids. Here the CDR3 reads CASSQGPGVGLVTTGELFF. The CDR3 DNA sequence: TGTGCCAGCAGCCAAGGGCCCGGGGTCGGACTAGTGACAACCGGGGAGCTGTTTTTT.

This clonotype has ten or more counts. V usage is TRBV4-3 and J usage is TRBJ2-1; perhaps D is TRBD1 or TRBD2 (6 bases each). Deletions cut 0 bases from V and 0 bases from J, with 15 bases between. The germline CDR1 and CDR2 sequences are LGHNA and YSLEER. The CDR3 covers 18 residues. CDR3 sequence reads: CASSQDEGGGRSYNEQFF. DNA of the CDR3: TGCGCCAGCAGCCAAGATGAGGGGGGCGGGCGCTCCTACAATGAGCAGTTCTTC.

This clonotype was recorded many times. The chain combines TRBV12-3 or TRBV12-4 with TRBJ1-5; the D gene is possibly TRBD1 (6 bases). Trimming removed 1 base at V and 9 bases at J, with 16 bases between. The CDR3 length is 15 residues. The CDR3 here is CASSLGQGIIRPQHF. In DNA form, the CDR3 reads TGTGCCAGCAGTTTAGGGCAGGGGATAATTAGGCCCCAGCATTTT.

This clonotype was seen ten or more times. The chain carries TRBV12-3 or TRBV12-4 and TRBJ1-1, with D tentatively TRBD1 (5 bases). V was shortened by 1 base and J by 4 bases, with 10 bases between the two germline ends. The CDR3 spans 14 residues. In DNA form, the CDR3 reads TGTGCCAGCAGTTTAGGTCAGGGTGGCACTGAAGCTTTCTTT. This encodes CASSLGQGGTEAFF.

The chain employs TRBV18 and TRBJ2-5; 7 nucleotides line up with TRBD1. Germline V gives CDR1 KGHSH, CDR2 LQKENI. V lost 3 bases, J lost 5 bases, and 3 bases stayed unmatched. CDR3 size: 13 residues. CDR3 DNA sequence: TGTGCCAGCTCACCGGGACAGAGGGAGACCCAGTACTTC. Its protein product is CASSPGQRETQYF.

The chain employs TRBV4-3 and TRBJ1-1, with D tentatively TRBD1 (6 bases). There are 16 residues in the CDR3. V was clipped by 0 bases and J by 4 bases, with 15 bases between them. CDR1 LGHNA and CDR2 YSLEER come from the germline V gene. The CDR3 is CASSQDPRGQSTEAFF. Written as DNA, the CDR3 is TGCGCCAGCAGCCAAGATCCCCGGGGGCAAAGCACTGAAGCTTTCTTT.

In this sample, this clonotype turned up a few times. The rearrangement joins TRBV5-1 to TRBJ2-5, with TRBD1 matching over 7 bases. The CDR3 spans 15 residues. Per the germline V gene, CDR1 is SGHRS and CDR2 is YFSETQ. V was clipped by 1 base and J by 7 bases; unmatched bases: 10. The CDR3 DNA reads as TGCGCCAGCAGCTTGACTCGGGACAGTCAGGGGACCCAGTACTTC. Translating it yields CASSLTRDSQGTQYF.

A few counts support this clonotype. The V call is TRBV5-1, the J call TRBJ2-2, with 10 bases identical to TRBD1. V lost 0 bases and J lost 4; bases outside the gene matches: 3. The length of the CDR3 is 16 residues. Germline V CDR1 and CDR2: SGHRS, YFSETQ. This chain's CDR3 is CASSLDGQGVTGELFF. For the CDR3, the DNA is TGCGCCAGCAGCTTGGATGGACAGGGGGTCACCGGGGAGCTGTTTTTT. The full variable domain, in which reference TRBV5-1 and TRBJ2-2 provide the parts outside the CDR3, is KAGVTQTPRYLIKTRGQQVTLSCSPISGHRSVSWYQQTPGQGLQFLFEYFSETQRNKGNFPGRFSGRQFSNSRSEMNVSTLELGDSALYLCASSLDGQGVTGELFFGEGSRLTVL.

The rearrangement uses TRBV12-3 or TRBV12-4 and TRBJ2-7, with D hard to call. The CDR3 is 15 amino acids. Trimming left V 1 base short and J 3 bases short, with 13 bases between. In DNA form, the CDR3 reads TGTGCCAGCAGTTTAGGGCGGCGGCAGAGCTACGAGCAGTACTTC. Translating gives CASSLGRRQSYEQYF.

The chain has TRBV10-3 and TRBJ1-5; D unclear. Trimming pared 6 bases from V and 0 bases from J, leaving 18 bases between. The V gene's germline CDR1 is ENHRY and CDR2 SYGVKD. The CDR3 is made up of 17 amino acids. The CDR3 DNA follows: TGTGCCATCAGAAGAGGAACTGGGGTTTATAGCAATCAGCCCCAGCATTTT. This gives the protein CAIRRGTGVYSNQPQHF.

The genes are TRBV21-1 and TRBJ2-3; the table's D call TRBD2 went unverified against the DNA. TRBV21-1 is a known pseudogene. The CDR3 spans 14 residues. The DNA for the CDR3 is TGTGCCAGCAGCAAAGGCGGGGGAGGGCTTCCGCAGTATTTT. Translating it yields CASSKGGGGLPQYF.

This rearrangement joins TRBV5-1 to TRBJ1-6; D perhaps matches TRBD1 (6 bases). The ends were cut back, 0 bases at V and 9 bases at J, with 13 bases in the middle. Germline-derived CDR1 and CDR2 are SGHRS and YFSETQ. The CDR3 totals 15 residues. Here the CDR3 reads CASSLALQGGSPLHF. DNA for the CDR3: TGCGCCAGCAGCTTGGCCTTACAGGGTGGTTCACCCCTCCACTTT.

In DNA, the CDR3 is TGTGCCAGCAGCTTAGTAGGGCCGACGGTTTCCTATAATTCACCCCTCCACTTT. Its protein is CASSLVGPTVSYNSPLHF. V is TRBV11-2 and J is TRBJ1-6; D remains ambiguous. The CDR3 is 18 residues long. The V and J ends lost 1 base and 1 base respectively, with 14 bases between them. The V gene's germline CDR1 is SGHAT and CDR2 FQNNGV.

This clonotype was counted at least ten times. DNA of the CDR3: TGTGCCAGCAGTTTAGGGCTAGCGGGAGACGAGCAGTACTTC. It yields the protein CASSLGLAGDEQYF. This chain uses TRBV12-3 or TRBV12-4 with TRBJ2-7, with 10 nucleotides matching TRBD2. The length of the CDR3 is 14 residues. With V trimmed by 1 base and J by 5 bases, 2 bases remained unmatched.

This clonotype was detected only a few times. The chain has TRBV27 and TRBJ2-1; 9 bases map to TRBD2. V was clipped by 4 bases and J by 7 bases; unmatched bases: 14. The CDR3 sequence is 17 residues long. CDR1 MNHEY and CDR2 SMNVEV come from the germline V gene (reference sequence). CDR3 DNA sequence: TGTGCCAGCAGTTCGCCTTTGCGGGGGGGAAAGAGGAATGAGCAGTTCTTC. It yields the protein CASSSPLRGGKRNEQFF.

This clonotype has ten or more counts. The chain combines TRBV3-1 with TRBJ1-1, with TRBD1 matching 7 bases. J was trimmed by 11 bases and V by 8 bases; bases with no gene match: 8. CDR1 and CDR2 from the germline V gene are LGHDT and YNNKEL (reference sequence). The CDR3 runs to 11 residues. The CDR3: CASVQQGRAFF. The CDR3 DNA reads TGTGCCAGCGTCCAACAGGGGAGGGCTTTCTTT. Full variable domain (remainder filled in from reference TRBV3-1 and TRBJ1-1): DTAVSQTPKYLVTQMGNDKSIKCEQNLGHDTMYWYKQDSKKFLKIMFSYNNKELIINETVPNRFSPKSPDKAHLNLHINSLELGDSAVYFCASVQQGRAFFGQGTRLTVV.

This clonotype came up a few times. The chain recombines TRBV12-3 or TRBV12-4 with TRBJ1-2; 9 nucleotides line up with TRBD1. CDR3 length equals 14 residues. The ends lost 6 bases at V and 5 bases at J; junction bases unmatched: 7. This chain's CDR3 is CASRPAGTGYGYTF. Here the CDR3 DNA reads TGTGCCAGCAGGCCGGCCGGGACAGGGTATGGCTACACCTTC.

CDR3 in DNA: TGTGCCTGGAGTACCCCGAGGGGGCTCTACGAGCAGTACTTC. Its protein is CAWSTPRGLYEQYF. The rearrangement links TRBV30 to TRBJ2-7; TRBD1 agrees at 7 bases. Unmatched junction bases numbered 7, after V lost 2 bases and J lost 3 bases. The CDR3 runs 14 residues. The germline gives CDR1 GTSNPN, CDR2 SVGIG (reference sequence).

The chain employs TRBV7-2 and TRBJ2-4, with D perhaps matching TRBD2 (5 bases). Trimming left V 5 bases short and J 9 bases short, with 8 bases between. Germline V gives CDR1 SGHTA, CDR2 FQGNSA. This CDR3 is 11 amino acids long. CDR3 DNA: TGTGCCAGCAGCCACCGGGGCATTCAGTACTTC. It codes for CASSHRGIQYF.

At least ten counts were recorded for this clonotype. This sequence joins TRBV12-3 or TRBV12-4 and TRBJ1-5; 9 nucleotides agree with TRBD1. The CDR3 loop spans 15 amino acids. V was pared by 4 bases and J by 3 bases, with 4 bases of the junction left unmatched. CDR3 residues: CASSYRDRDNQPQHF. The CDR3 DNA is TGTGCCAGCAGTTACAGGGACAGGGACAATCAGCCCCAGCATTTT.

This clonotype was observed a handful of times. The chain links TRBV7-9 to TRBJ2-1; no firm D call. The CDR3 totals 12 residues. V was clipped by 5 bases and J by 6 bases, with 8 bases between them. Germline V lookup: CDR1 SEHNR, CDR2 FQNEAQ (reference sequence). This chain's CDR3 is CASSLPSNEQFF. The CDR3 region has the DNA TGTGCCAGCAGCCTTCCATCCAATGAGCAGTTCTTC. Full variable domain (missing parts from reference TRBV7-9 and TRBJ2-1): DTGVSQNPRHKITKRGQNVTFRCDPISEHNRLYWYRQTLGQGPEFLTYFQNEAQLEKSRLLSDRFSAERPKGSFSTLEIQRTEQGDSAMYLCASSLPSNEQFFGPGTRLTVL.

The genes are TRBV3-1 and TRBJ1-2; D not certain. This CDR3 region has 14 residues. Deletions cut 0 bases from V and 6 bases from J, with 11 bases between. Per the germline V gene, CDR1 is LGHDT and CDR2 is YNNKEL (reference sequence). In DNA, the CDR3 is TGTGCCAGCAGCCAAGATTGTGGTCTTCATGGCTACACCTTC. Its translation is CASSQDCGLHGYTF.

This clonotype was detected a few times. The chain recombines TRBV5-8 with TRBJ1-5; TRBD1 matches at 7 bases. Germline V gives CDR1 SGHTS, CDR2 YDEGEE. The CDR3 has 14 residues. V was pared by 2 bases and J by 5 bases, with 4 bases of the junction left unmatched. CDR3 amino acids: CASSLLQGYQPQHF. CDR3 DNA sequence: TGTGCCAGCAGCTTACTACAGGGGTATCAGCCCCAGCATTTT.